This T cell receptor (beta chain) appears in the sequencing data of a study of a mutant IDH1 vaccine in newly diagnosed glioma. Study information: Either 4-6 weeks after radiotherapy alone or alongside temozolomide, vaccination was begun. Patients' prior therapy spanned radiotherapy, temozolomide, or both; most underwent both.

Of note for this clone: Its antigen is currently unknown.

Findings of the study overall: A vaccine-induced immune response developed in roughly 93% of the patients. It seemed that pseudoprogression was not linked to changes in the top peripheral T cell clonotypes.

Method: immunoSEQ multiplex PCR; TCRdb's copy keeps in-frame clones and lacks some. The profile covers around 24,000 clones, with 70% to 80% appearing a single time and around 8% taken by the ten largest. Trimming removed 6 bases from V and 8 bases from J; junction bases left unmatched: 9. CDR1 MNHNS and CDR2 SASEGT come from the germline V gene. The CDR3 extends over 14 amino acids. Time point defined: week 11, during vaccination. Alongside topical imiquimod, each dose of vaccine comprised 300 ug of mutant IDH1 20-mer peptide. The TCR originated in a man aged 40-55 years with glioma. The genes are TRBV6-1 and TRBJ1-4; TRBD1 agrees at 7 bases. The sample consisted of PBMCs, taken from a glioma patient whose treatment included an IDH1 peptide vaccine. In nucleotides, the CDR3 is TGTGCCAGCAGGACAGGGTTCTCACGGGAAAAACTGTTTTTT. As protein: CASRTGFSREKLFF.